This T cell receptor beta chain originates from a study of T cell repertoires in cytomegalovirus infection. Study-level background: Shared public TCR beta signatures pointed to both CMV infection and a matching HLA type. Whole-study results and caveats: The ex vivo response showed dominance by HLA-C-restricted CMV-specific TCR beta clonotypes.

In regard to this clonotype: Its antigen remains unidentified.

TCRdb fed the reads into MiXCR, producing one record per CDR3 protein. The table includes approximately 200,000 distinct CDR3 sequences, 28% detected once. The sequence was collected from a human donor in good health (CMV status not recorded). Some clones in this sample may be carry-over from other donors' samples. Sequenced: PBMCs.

CDR3 residues: CASSLDGLTYNEQFF. The CDR3 nucleotides are TGTGCCAGCAGCCTGGACGGTCTTACCTACAATGAGCAGTTCTTC. The V call is TRBV5-5, the J call TRBJ2-1, with no clear D. Trimming took 4 bases from V and 2 from J, leaving 13 bases between them. Germline V gene lookup returns CDR1 SGHKS and CDR2 YYEKEE (reference sequence). This CDR3 has 15 residues.